This T cell receptor beta chain was recovered during a study of human T cells and chemical hapten exposure. About the research overall: DPC 0.01% went on the upper back by patch test, with reading at 6 days.

This clonotype was found many times. Unique molecular identifiers were linked by the library to individual cDNA molecules. In TCRdb, the RACE reads were re-called with MiXCR into one record per CDR3 protein. The sample holds 300,000 to 450,000 distinct CDR3 sequences, roughly 5% seen once. Time point in this sample: pre-sensitization, week 0. Treatment meaning: therapeutic diphenylcyclopropenone sensitization with weekly scalp DPC. V was shortened by 3 bases and J by 8 bases, with 4 bases between the two germline ends. The CDR3 is 11 residues long. The germline V gene encodes CDR1 PRHDT and CDR2 FYEKMQ (reference sequence).

The rearrangement links TRBV13 to TRBJ1-4; unclear D gene. This material consisted of whole blood, taken in connection with sensitization to the hapten diphenylcyclopropenone (DPC). This receptor was obtained from a woman aged 45-65 years with alopecia areata. Some clones in this sample may be carry-over from other donors' samples. The CDR3 here is CASSFREKLFF. The CDR3 DNA sequence: TGTGCCAGCAGCTTCCGGGAAAAACTGTTTTTT.